The sequence of this T cell receptor beta chain was determined in a study of blood T cell repertoires in COVID-19. Study at large: The samples span acute and convalescent COVID-19 from the United States, Italy and Spain. From T cells, B-cell-depleted T cells, or PBMCs came the material, which was cDNA or gDNA.

In the study's own analysis: Amplifying reference gene primers gave estimates of nucleated cell counts. The protocol was immunoSEQ multiplex PCR, while the TCRdb copy is restricted to in-frame clones and leaves out a portion. That table supplies the V and J calls and clone size; D and trimming were determined from the DNA. Here the sample spans 65,000 to 95,000 clones, about 90% being singletons. Sequencing was carried out using peripheral blood. This TCR derives from a middle-aged man with active COVID-19.

The CDR3 DNA is TGTGCCACATTACAGGGGAACACTGAAGCTTTCTTT. Encoded protein: CATLQGNTEAFF. The chain joins TRBV30 to TRBJ1-1, with a weak D call TRBD1 (6 bases). Germline V gene lookup returns CDR1 GTSNPN and CDR2 SVGIG (reference sequence). The V gene lost 8 bases and the J gene lost 1 base, with 11 bases spanning the gap. This CDR3 contains 12 residues.